This TCR beta chain was sequenced during a study of T cell responses to AZD1222 COVID-19 vaccine. Sequencing was performed with immunoSEQ multiplex PCR; in TCRdb, only in-frame clones are kept and a portion is missing. This table holds 110,000 or so clones, about 90% found once. The V segment lost 4 bases and the J segment 5 bases; nucleotides outside the gene matches: 5. CDR1 is SGHTS and CDR2 is YDEGEE in the germline V gene. This CDR3 has 13 amino acids. The receptor's source is an adult in good health. The material sequenced was peripheral blood, taken on day 0 of AZD1222 vaccination. V and J are TRBV5-8 and TRBJ1-2, with 7 bases fitting TRBD1. The CDR3 spells CASSPDRFYGYTF. The DNA of the CDR3 is TGTGCCAGCAGCCCGGACAGGTTTTATGGCTACACCTTC.